Listed here are 31 T cell receptor beta chains from one sample, sequenced in a study of blood T cell repertoires in COVID-19. Produced via immunoSEQ multiplex PCR; TCRdb's table is partial and in-frame only. Counted here are about 250,000 clones, about 86% occurring once; the ten biggest clones make up around a sixth. Sequencing input: peripheral blood. Every receptor here comes from a person between 65 and 80 years old with COVID-19, enrolled during active disease.

This clone was picked up one time. The chain couples TRBV11-3 to TRBJ2-1; 7 positions agree with TRBD2. The length of the CDR3 is 14 residues. The V gene's germline CDR1 is SGHNT and CDR2 YENEEA. Trimming removed 1 base from V and 5 bases from J; junction bases left unmatched: 2. The DNA for the CDR3 is TGTGCCAGCAGCTTAGCTGGGACTAACAATGAGCAGTTCTTC. This gives the protein CASSLAGTNNEQFF.

The V and J genes are TRBV4-2 and TRBJ2-5; D is undetermined. V dropped 0 bases and J dropped 4 bases, with 9 bases sitting between them. CDR3 length: 14 residues. CDR1 and CDR2 (germline): LGHNA, YNFKEQ. CDR3 nucleotides: TGTGCCAGCAGCCAAGAGAGACTCCGAGAGACCCAGTACTTC. This encodes CASSQERLRETQYF.

The chain uses TRBV4-2 and TRBJ2-2; D is unresolved. Germline V lookup: CDR1 LGHNA, CDR2 YNFKEQ. This CDR3 region has 15 residues. The ends were cut back, 0 bases at V and 7 bases at J, with 12 bases in the middle. CDR3: CASSQEGASNGELFF. In nucleotides, the CDR3 is TGTGCCAGCAGCCAAGAAGGCGCTAGTAACGGGGAGCTGTTTTTT.

This clone has only a few counts. CDR3 protein: CASSQDPDRGYNSPLHF. CDR3 in DNA: TGCGCCAGCAGCCAAGACCCGGACAGGGGCTATAATTCACCCCTCCACTTT. The rearrangement joins TRBV4-3 to TRBJ1-6, with 9 bases fitting TRBD1. The CDR3 consists of 17 residues. V lost 0 bases, J lost 3 bases, and 3 bases stayed unmatched. CDR1 is LGHNA, CDR2 YSLEER, per germline.

The chain uses TRBV7-2 and TRBJ2-1; D is uncertain. The CDR3 has 13 residues. Germline V gene data show CDR1 as SGHTA and CDR2 as FQGNSA. Deletions cut 5 bases from V and 5 bases from J, with 10 bases between. The CDR3 sequence is CASSPYLDNEQFF. CDR3 sequence (DNA): TGTGCCAGCAGCCCTTATCTTGACAATGAGCAGTTCTTC.

This chain joins TRBV15 and TRBJ1-1, with D unresolved. V shed 3 bases and J shed 4 bases, with 15 bases lying between them. The CDR3 has 15 amino acids. Germline assignment: CDR1 LNHNV and CDR2 YYDKDF (reference sequence). The CDR3 region has the DNA TGTGCCACCAGCAGGAAGCGCGGGTGGGGCACTGAAGCTTTCTTT. Translated: CATSRKRGWGTEAFF.

This clone appeared once. The V gene is TRBV5-6, the J gene TRBJ1-3, with D unclear. In germline, CDR1 is SGHDT, CDR2 YYEEEE. This CDR3 comprises 15 residues. V was pared by 1 base and J by 4 bases, with 12 bases between. In DNA, the CDR3 is TGTGCCAGCAGCTTGTCCCTGCAAAGCGGAAACACCATATATTTT. Its protein product is CASSLSLQSGNTIYF.

V gene TRBV5-6 combines with J gene TRBJ2-7, with D hard to call. Germline CDR1 SGHDT, CDR2 YYEEEE. The length of the CDR3 is 15 residues. Trimming left V 2 bases short and J 3 bases short, with 15 bases between. The CDR3 loop is CASSFPTENYYEQYF. The CDR3 region has the DNA TGTGCCAGCAGCTTTCCGACCGAAAACTACTACGAGCAGTACTTC.

This CDR3 reads CASSPRVPNTGELFF. The CDR3, as DNA: TGTGCCAGCAGCCCAAGAGTCCCGAACACCGGGGAGCTGTTTTTT. The gene calls are TRBV6-6 and TRBJ2-2; D is unresolved. V lost 6 bases and J lost 0, with 11 bases in between. The germline V gene encodes CDR1 MNHNY and CDR2 SVGAGI (reference sequence). The CDR3 contains 15 residues.

The chain joins TRBV27 to TRBJ2-1; 8 bases match TRBD1. The germline V gene encodes CDR1 MNHEY and CDR2 SMNVEV (reference sequence). CDR3 length equals 14 residues. The V gene end was trimmed by 6 bases and the J gene end by 5 bases; junction bases not matched to a gene: 6. The CDR3 reads CASRPGQVNNEQFF. In nucleotides, the CDR3 is TGTGCCAGCAGGCCGGGACAGGTAAACAATGAGCAGTTCTTC.

This chain connects TRBV6-5 to TRBJ2-1; possible D gene TRBD2, 5 bases. Germline V lookup: CDR1 MNHEY, CDR2 SVGAGI. The CDR3 has 16 residues. The V gene lost 2 bases and the J gene lost 1 base, with 12 bases spanning the gap. The CDR3 region is CASSYGLGGSYNEQFF. The DNA for the CDR3 is TGTGCCAGCAGTTACGGTCTCGGAGGTTCCTACAATGAGCAGTTCTTC.

The chain links TRBV18 to TRBJ1-4; perhaps TRBD1 as D (5 bases). V gave up 5 bases and J gave up 6 bases, with 13 bases separating them. The CDR3 extends over 14 amino acids. Germline V gene data show CDR1 as KGHSH and CDR2 as LQKENI. The CDR3 DNA reads as TGTGCCAGCTCATTATCCGGGGGATATGAAAAACTGTTTTTT. As protein: CASSLSGGYEKLFF. The full variable domain, rest sourced from reference TRBV18 and TRBJ1-4, is NAGVMQNPRHLVRRRGQEARLRCSPMKGHSHVYWYRQLPEEGLKFMVYLQKENIIDESGMPKERFSAEFPKEGPSILRIQQVVRGDSAAYFCASSLSGGYEKLFFGSGTQLSVL.

In this sample, this clone turned up a few times. The V call is TRBV2, the J call TRBJ1-5, with D perhaps TRBD1 (6 bases). Trimming shortened V by 6 bases and J by 6 bases, and 18 bases separated the two germline ends. The germline V gene encodes CDR1 SNHLY and CDR2 FYNNEI. CDR3 length: 15 amino acids. The CDR3 loop reads CASRRARGVGQPQHF. In DNA, the CDR3 is TGTGCCAGCAGGCGAGCCAGGGGTGTTGGTCAGCCCCAGCATTTT.

The chain employs TRBV5-4 and TRBJ1-6; no reliable D call. This CDR3 comprises 13 residues. Trimming left V 6 bases short and J 7 bases short, with 11 bases between. The germline V gene has CDR1 SGHNT and CDR2 YYREEE (reference sequence). The CDR3 is CASTLNRNSPLHF. CDR3 nucleotides: TGTGCCAGCACTCTGAATCGGAATTCACCCCTCCACTTT.

This rearrangement joins TRBV7-3 to TRBJ1-4; perhaps TRBD1 as D (5 bases). Germline V gene data show CDR1 as SGHTA and CDR2 as FQGTGA. The CDR3 covers 12 residues. In DNA form, the CDR3 reads TGTGCTCGCTACGGGGGTGGTGAAAAACTGTTTTTT. Amino acid sequence: CARYGGGEKLFF.

The rearrangement uses TRBV4-3 and TRBJ1-6; a possible D gene is TRBD1 (5 bases). V lost 0 bases, J lost 8 bases, and 14 bases lay in between. The CDR3 runs to 16 residues. Germline CDR1 and CDR2: LGHNA and YSLEER. CDR3 loop: CASSQEGGAGDSPLHF. CDR3 DNA sequence: TGCGCCAGCAGCCAAGAAGGAGGGGCGGGAGATTCACCCCTCCACTTT.

The chain recombines TRBV30 with TRBJ1-1; the D is unclear. This CDR3 contains 11 residues. The V gene's germline CDR1 is GTSNPN and CDR2 SVGIG (reference sequence). The V gene lost 2 bases and the J gene lost 8 bases, with 9 bases spanning the gap. The CDR3 region has the DNA TGTGCCTGGAGTAGGTGGGAGGAAGCTTTCTTT. This codes for CAWSRWEEAFF.

This clone was picked up a small number of times. The chain couples TRBV5-1 to TRBJ2-7, with D perhaps matching TRBD1 (6 bases). V lost 0 bases, J lost 6 bases, and 13 bases lay in between. Germline V lookup: CDR1 SGHRS, CDR2 YFSETQ. The CDR3 contains 14 residues. CDR3 loop: CASSLALDRTEQYF. In DNA, the CDR3 is TGCGCCAGCAGCTTGGCCTTGGACAGAACCGAGCAGTACTTC.

This chain joins TRBV19 and TRBJ2-7; 10 bases are shared with TRBD2. This CDR3 contains 16 residues. Germline V lookup: CDR1 LNHDA, CDR2 SQIVND (reference sequence). With V trimmed by 5 bases and J by 9 bases, 16 bases remained unmatched. For the CDR3, the DNA is TGTGCCAGTAGTGCCCCCCATAGCGGGGGGACGACGGGGCAGTACTTC. Protein: CASSAPHSGGTTGQYF.

The V gene is TRBV19, the J gene TRBJ2-3; tentatively, D is TRBD2 (6 bases). The length of the CDR3 is 14 residues. Between the trimmed V and J ends, which lost 4 bases and 0 bases, there was a span of 8 bases. The germline V gene has CDR1 LNHDA and CDR2 SQIVND (reference sequence). The CDR3 sequence is CASSSGVSTDTQYF. Here the CDR3 DNA reads TGTGCCAGTAGTAGCGGGGTTAGCACAGATACGCAGTATTTT.

The chain has TRBV11-2 and TRBJ1-2; possibly TRBD1 for D (6 bases). The V end lost 4 bases, the J end lost 8 bases, and 20 bases lay between the germline ends. The CDR3 has 15 amino acids. Germline CDR1 and CDR2: SGHAT and FQNNGV. Here the CDR3 reads CASSSPLGGAWGYTF. The CDR3 bases are TGTGCCAGCAGCTCCCCCCTGGGGGGGGCGTGGGGCTACACCTTC. The full variable domain, its missing parts supplied by reference TRBV11-2 and TRBJ1-2, is EAGVAQSPRYKIIEKRQSVAFWCNPISGHATLYWYQQILGQGPKLLIQFQNNGVVDDSQLPKDRFSAERLKGVDSTLKIQPAKLEDSAVYLCASSSPLGGAWGYTFGSGTRLTVV.

The CDR3 loop reads CASSSRDRGRETQYF. DNA for the CDR3: TGTGCCAGCAGCTCCCGGGACAGGGGACGAGAGACCCAGTACTTC. The chain recombines TRBV13 with TRBJ2-5; 10 bases line up with TRBD1. The V gene end was trimmed by 4 bases and the J gene end by 4 bases; junction bases not matched to a gene: 6. The CDR3 totals 15 residues. Germline-derived CDR1 and CDR2 are PRHDT and FYEKMQ (reference sequence).

CDR3 sequence: CASSPAGANTGELFF. The CDR3 DNA reads TGTGCCAGCTCACCGGCAGGGGCGAACACCGGGGAGCTGTTTTTT. The V and J genes are TRBV18 and TRBJ2-2; possible D gene TRBD1, 6 bases. CDR3 length: 15 amino acids. V was pared by 3 bases and J by 0 bases, with 8 bases between. Germline CDR1 KGHSH, CDR2 LQKENI.

The chain has TRBV19 and TRBJ1-5; D remains unclear. Germline V gives CDR1 LNHDA, CDR2 SQIVND (reference sequence). CDR3 length: 15 residues. Trimming shortened V by 5 bases and J by 0 bases, and 11 bases separated the two germline ends. CDR3 in amino acids: CASSFLSSSNQPQHF. The CDR3 nucleotides are TGTGCCAGTAGTTTTCTTAGCAGTAGCAATCAGCCCCAGCATTTT. The entire variable domain, with the rest obtained from reference TRBV19 and TRBJ1-5, is as follows: DGGITQSPKYLFRKEGQNVTLSCEQNLNHDAMYWYRQDPGQGLRLIYYSQIVNDFQKGDIAEGYSVSREKKESFPLTVTSAQKNPTAFYLCASSFLSSSNQPQHFGDGTRLSIL.

The rearrangement joins TRBV7-9 to TRBJ1-4, with a weak D call TRBD1 (5 bases). The CDR3 sequence is 12 residues long. Germline assignment: CDR1 SEHNR and CDR2 FQNEAQ (reference sequence). Between the trimmed V and J ends, which lost 4 bases and 8 bases, there was a span of 8 bases. In nucleotides, the CDR3 is TGTGCCAGCAGCTGGGGGGGGGAAAAACTGTTTTTT. This translates into CASSWGGEKLFF. Full variable domain (outside the CDR3, taken from reference TRBV7-9 and TRBJ1-4): DTGVSQNPRHKITKRGQNVTFRCDPISEHNRLYWYRQTLGQGPEFLTYFQNEAQLEKSRLLSDRFSAERPKGSFSTLEIQRTEQGDSAMYLCASSWGGEKLFFGSGTQLSVL.

V usage is TRBV9 and J usage is TRBJ2-2; tentative D call: TRBD2 (7 bases). The CDR3 has 15 residues. The V gene's germline CDR1 is SGDLS and CDR2 YYNGEE. V was cut by 3 bases and J by 4 bases, with 13 bases left in between. CDR3 in DNA: TGTGCCAGCAGCGCGGGGGGCTCAGCCACCGGGGAGCTGTTTTTT. Protein sequence: CASSAGGSATGELFF.

J is TRBJ2-2 and V is TRBV3-1 (or the pseudogene TRBV3-2); D is ambiguous. CDR3 length: 13 amino acids. Germline V lookup: CDR1 LGHDT, CDR2 YNNKEL (reference sequence). Between the trimmed V and J ends, which lost 1 base and 5 bases, there was a span of 5 bases. The CDR3 DNA reads TGTGCCAGCAGCCAAGTACGGACCGGGGAGCTGTTTTTT. Translating it yields CASSQVRTGELFF.

This clone was counted ten times or more. The chain uses TRBV6-1 and TRBJ2-5; D gene uncertain. The germline V and J ends were trimmed by 2 bases and 4 bases, with 5 bases remaining between them. The CDR3 runs to 12 residues. The germline V gene has CDR1 MNHNS and CDR2 SASEGT. The CDR3 sequence: CASSEFGETQYF. CDR3 nucleotides: TGTGCCAGCAGTGAATTCGGAGAGACCCAGTACTTC.

The chain employs TRBV19 and TRBJ2-1, with 8 nucleotides matching TRBD2. There are 14 residues in the CDR3. In germline, CDR1 is LNHDA, CDR2 SQIVND (reference sequence). V lost 3 bases and J lost 8; bases outside the gene matches: 6. CDR3 loop: CASSIGGDRDEQFF. CDR3 DNA: TGTGCCAGTAGTATCGGGGGGGATCGCGATGAGCAGTTCTTC.

The chain couples TRBV6-5 to TRBJ1-6; 9 nucleotides line up with TRBD1. CDR3 length: 15 amino acids. Germline CDR1 MNHEY, CDR2 SVGAGI. Trimming removed 6 bases from V and 7 bases from J; junction bases left unmatched: 7. Here the CDR3 DNA reads TGTGCCAGCAGGGGAGGACAGGGGCCAAATTCACCCCTCCACTTT. It encodes CASRGGQGPNSPLHF.

This clone has only a few counts. The rearrangement joins TRBV7-2 to TRBJ1-3, with D possibly matching TRBD1 (5 bases). The V end was cut by 5 bases, the J end by 2 bases, with 16 bases between. CDR1 SGHTA and CDR2 FQGNSA come from the germline V gene. The length of the CDR3 is 16 residues. In DNA form, the CDR3 reads TGTGCCAGCAGCCCCTTTGGGGGGGTTACTGGAAACACCATATATTTT. This gives the protein CASSPFGGVTGNTIYF.